This record covers a single T cell receptor beta chain. The antigen remains undetermined. Sequencing was performed with immunoSEQ multiplex PCR; in TCRdb, only in-frame clones are kept and a portion is missing. The table shows 49,000 or so clones, with approximately 78% occurring only once. This sample is drawn from a study of T cell clonotyping in hematopoietic cell transplantation. Noted time point: recipient sample about 28 days before transplant, after cytoreduction. General study points: Few recipient clonotypes overlapped donors; over 97% were de novo at given depth. Pathologically expanded recipient clonotypes increased progressively from day 30 to day 180 as diversity fell.

Germline V gene sequence: CDR1 LGHNA, CDR2 YNFKEQ. CDR3 length: 16 amino acids. V lost 3 bases to trimming and J lost 4 bases, with 16 bases between them. This TCR came from a man in his sixties with myelodysplastic syndrome. Some clones in this sample may be carry-over from other donors' samples. Specimen: peripheral blood mononuclear cells, collected before stem cell transplant. This rearrangement joins TRBV4-2 to TRBJ1-5, with D tentatively TRBD1 (5 bases). The CDR3 DNA follows: TGTGCCAGCAGCCAGGAAGGGACTTCTTTAAATCAGCCCCAGCATTTT. This translates into CASSQEGTSLNQPQHF.